The T cell receptor beta chain described here comes from a study of blood T cells in healthy people across ages. As for the study in general: Capture by template switching was about one barcoded beta molecule per two T cells. Notes on the study in general: The study lacked donor CMV status, which possibly confounded expanded clonotype changes. TCR beta diversity, measured per million T cells, fell in a roughly linear way with age.

Germline V CDR1 and CDR2: SEHNR, FQNEAQ (reference sequence). V lost 5 bases to trimming and J lost 6 bases; unmatched junction nucleotides: 13. CDR3 length: 17 residues. Notes on this clonotype: Its antigen is undetermined.

For the second PCR, which ran for roughly 7 to 11 cycles, a sample-barcoded 5' primer and a J-beta primer mix were used. Tagging of each cDNA molecule was performed by a template-switch adaptor with 12 random nucleotides. Each CDR3 protein is one row after TCRdb ran MiXCR on the 5' RACE reads. Counted here are about 970,000 distinct CDR3 sequences, approximately 50% occurring once; the ten biggest clones make up around 21%. The chain uses TRBV7-9 and TRBJ2-2, with TRBD2 matching 9 bases. The TCR sequence derives from a woman aged 55-69 years in good health. The material sequenced was blood. In nucleotides, the CDR3 is TGTGCCAGCAGCCCAGACCGCGGAGCGGGAGGTCCCGGGGAGCTGTTTTTT. Protein sequence: CASSPDRGAGGPGELFF.